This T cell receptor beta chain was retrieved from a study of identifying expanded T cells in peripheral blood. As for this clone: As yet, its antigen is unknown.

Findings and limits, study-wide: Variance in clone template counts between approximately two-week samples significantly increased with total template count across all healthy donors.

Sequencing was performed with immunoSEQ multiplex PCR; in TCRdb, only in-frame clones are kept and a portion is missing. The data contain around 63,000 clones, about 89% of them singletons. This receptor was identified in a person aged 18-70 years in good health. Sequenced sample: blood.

CDR3 sequence: CASSCTGGWERNTEAFF. The CDR3 DNA sequence: TGTGCCAGCAGCTGTACAGGGGGATGGGAGAGGAACACTGAAGCTTTCTTT. The chain recombines TRBV5-4 with TRBJ1-1; 8 nucleotides line up with TRBD1. This CDR3 contains 17 residues. V was pared by 3 bases and J by 1 base, with 11 bases of the junction left unmatched. Germline lookup yields CDR1 SGHNT and CDR2 YYREEE (reference sequence).